This T cell receptor beta chain was recovered during a study of T cells in Graves' hyperthyroidism and ophthalmopathy. The J segment lost 6 bases and the V segment lost 6 bases, leaving 8 bases of the junction unmatched. Per germline, CDR1 LNHDA and CDR2 SQIVND (reference sequence). CDR3 length: 15 residues. Each diagnosis was grounded in clinical symptoms, serum thyroxine and TRAb, thyroid ultrasound, and orbital computed tomography. RNA transcripts provided the source from which TCR beta CDR3 regions were amplified. TCR CDR3 regions were first amplified by RT-PCR with HTBI primers. TCRdb re-called the multiplex PCR reads through MiXCR, storing one row per CDR3 protein. Of approximately 430,000 distinct CDR3 sequences in the sample, roughly 14% were seen once.

This sequence joins TRBV19 and TRBJ2-1; 10 bases align to TRBD1. This clonotype originated in a woman between 18 and 29 years old with Graves' hyperthyroidism. Sequenced sample: blood. The DNA for the CDR3 is TGTGCCAGTAGCGAGAAGGGACAGGGGAGCAATGAGCAGTTCTTC. Its translation: CASSEKGQGSNEQFF.